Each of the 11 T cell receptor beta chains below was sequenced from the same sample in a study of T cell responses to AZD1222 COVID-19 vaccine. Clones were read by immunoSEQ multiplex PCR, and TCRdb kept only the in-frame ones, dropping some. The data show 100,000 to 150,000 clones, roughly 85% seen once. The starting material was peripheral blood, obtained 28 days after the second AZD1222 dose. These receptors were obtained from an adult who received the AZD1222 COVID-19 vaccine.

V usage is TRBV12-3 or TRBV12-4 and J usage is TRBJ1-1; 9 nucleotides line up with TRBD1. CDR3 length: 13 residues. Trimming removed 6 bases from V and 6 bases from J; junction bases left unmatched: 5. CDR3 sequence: CASRPDRGAEAFF. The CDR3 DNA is TGTGCCAGCAGACCGGACAGGGGAGCTGAAGCTTTCTTT.

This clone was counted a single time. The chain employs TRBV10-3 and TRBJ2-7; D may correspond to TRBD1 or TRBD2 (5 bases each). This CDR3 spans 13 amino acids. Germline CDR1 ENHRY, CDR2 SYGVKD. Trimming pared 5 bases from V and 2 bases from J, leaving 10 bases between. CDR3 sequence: CAISRGPTYEQYF. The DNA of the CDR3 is TGTGCCATCAGTCGGGGACCCACCTACGAGCAGTACTTC.

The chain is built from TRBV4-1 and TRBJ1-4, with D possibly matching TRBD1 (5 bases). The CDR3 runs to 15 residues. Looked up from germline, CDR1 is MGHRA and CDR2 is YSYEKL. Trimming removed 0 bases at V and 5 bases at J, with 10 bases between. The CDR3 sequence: CASSQDGAGNEKLFF. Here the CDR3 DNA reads TGCGCCAGCAGCCAAGATGGGGCAGGAAATGAAAAACTGTTTTTT.

The CDR3 loop reads CASSLSGGRSNEKLFF. The CDR3 DNA follows: TGTGCCAGCAGCCTCTCAGGGGGCCGGTCTAATGAAAAACTGTTTTTT. The rearrangement joins TRBV9 to TRBJ1-4; the match to TRBD1 covers 8 bases. With 4 bases clipped from V and 3 bases from J, the junction kept 8 bases outside the gene matches. Germline V gene sequence: CDR1 SGDLS, CDR2 YYNGEE. The CDR3 contains 16 residues.

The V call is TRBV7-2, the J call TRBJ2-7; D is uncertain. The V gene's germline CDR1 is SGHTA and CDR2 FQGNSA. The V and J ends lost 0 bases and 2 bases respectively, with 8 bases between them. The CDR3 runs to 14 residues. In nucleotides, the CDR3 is TGTGCCAGCAGCTTAGCGTCGCCAGCCTACGAGCAGTACTTC. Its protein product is CASSLASPAYEQYF.

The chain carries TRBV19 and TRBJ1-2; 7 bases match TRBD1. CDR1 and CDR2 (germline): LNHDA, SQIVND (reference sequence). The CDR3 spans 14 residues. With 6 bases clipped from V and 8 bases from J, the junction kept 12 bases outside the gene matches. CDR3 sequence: CASRRDRASEGYTF. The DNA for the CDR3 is TGTGCCAGTAGGAGAGACAGGGCTTCGGAAGGCTACACCTTC.

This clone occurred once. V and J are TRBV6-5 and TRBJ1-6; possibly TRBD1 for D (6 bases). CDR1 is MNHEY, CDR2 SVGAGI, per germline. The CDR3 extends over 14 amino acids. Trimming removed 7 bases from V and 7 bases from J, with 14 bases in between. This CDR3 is CASMWDNRNSPLHF. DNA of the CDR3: TGTGCCAGCATGTGGGACAACCGAAATTCACCCCTCCACTTT.

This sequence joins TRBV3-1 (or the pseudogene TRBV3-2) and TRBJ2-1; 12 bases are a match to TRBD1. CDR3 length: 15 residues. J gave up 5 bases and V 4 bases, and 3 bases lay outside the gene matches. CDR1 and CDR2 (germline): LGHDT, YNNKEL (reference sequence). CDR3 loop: CASSLGTGGHNEQFF. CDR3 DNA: TGTGCCAGCAGCCTCGGGACAGGGGGCCACAATGAGCAGTTCTTC.

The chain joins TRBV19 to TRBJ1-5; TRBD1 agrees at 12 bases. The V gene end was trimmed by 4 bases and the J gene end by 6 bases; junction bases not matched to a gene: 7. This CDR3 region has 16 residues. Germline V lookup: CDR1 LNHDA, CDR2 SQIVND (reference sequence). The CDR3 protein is CASSKGQGAEGQPQHF. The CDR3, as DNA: TGTGCCAGTAGTAAGGGACAGGGGGCTGAGGGTCAGCCCCAGCATTTT.

CDR3 region: CASRSQTSGAYNEQFF. The CDR3 nucleotides read TGTGCCAGCAGATCACAGACTAGCGGGGCCTACAATGAGCAGTTCTTC. This chain links TRBV6-6 with TRBJ2-1; TRBD2 matches 11 bases. CDR1 is MNHNY and CDR2 is SVGAGI in the germline V gene (reference sequence). The CDR3 has 16 residues. With V trimmed by 6 bases and J by 2 bases, 6 bases remained unmatched.

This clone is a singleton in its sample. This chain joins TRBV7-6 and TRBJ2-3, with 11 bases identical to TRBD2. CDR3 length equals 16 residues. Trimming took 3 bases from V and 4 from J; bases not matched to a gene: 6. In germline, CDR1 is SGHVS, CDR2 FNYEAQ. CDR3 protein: CASSLIAGGPPDTQYF. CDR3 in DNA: TGTGCCAGCAGCTTGATAGCGGGGGGGCCCCCAGATACGCAGTATTTT.